This T cell receptor (beta chain) stems from a study of cytomegalovirus exposure and HLA in healthy donors (TCRdb year 2017). About the investigation overall: In an earlier analysis of under 600 of the donors, 276 Gb of sequence data and 100 million or so unique TCR beta sequences from approximately 180 million T cells were reported. An early release covering roughly 640 HLA-typed donors comprised roughly 300 gigabases of sequencing data and tens of millions of unique TCR sequences. Among the roughly 400 genotyped donors, about 83% belonged to the genetic ancestry cluster associated with self-reported Caucasian donors. The aim of the study was to test whether cataloging public T cell receptors could identify signatures of past pathogen exposure. The study used immunosequencing to profile the T cell repertoires of under 700 subjects and linked those repertoires to cytomegalovirus serostatus. Besides the first cohort of hundreds of subjects, a separate validation cohort made up of roughly 130 different subjects was used. High-throughput TCR immunosequencing, statistical association of individual TCRs with disease status, and machine learning were combined to predict cytomegalovirus infection status. To study patterns of TCR occurrence, a later analysis re-analyzed previously published TCR beta repertoires from just over 650 donors and added high-resolution HLA genotyping. Rather than using new phenotypic data, the later analysis identified candidate immune exposures from TCR beta sequences and from how often those sequences occurred across donors. An earlier analysis of more than 450 of the donors used high-throughput TCR beta sequencing to judge whether each TCR beta V gene segment behaved as functional or pseudogenic. Donor age, sex, ethnicity and CMV serostatus were compiled alongside the repertoire data. A later genetic analysis took genome-wide SNP genotypes for about three fifths of the 666 donors and used that subset as a discovery cohort. All discovery cohort repertoires had been generated using a single sequencing platform. Class I and class II HLA loci were covered by the typing at four-digit resolution. Typing coverage varied by locus: roughly 629-640 donors for A, B, C, DRB1 and DQB1; under 550 for DQA1; approximately 570 for DPA1; 400 to 480 for DPB1. Because of strong linkage in the cohort, four to six DR-DQ haplotypes were treated as single units for association and clustering. Among about 400 genotyped donors of the cohort, an average of roughly 230,000 unique TCR beta nucleotide sequences was sequenced per donor, of which about 20% were non-productive.

There are a few counts of this clone. Its antigen has not been determined. The input lacks base qualities; no much larger clone sits a single base away. To prepare the library, the immunoSEQ multiplex PCR assay was applied. For the multiplex PCR, a mixture combining 60 forward primers for TCR Vbeta segments and 13 reverse primers for TCR Jbeta segments was used. Amplification of the CDR3 region of rearranged TCR beta genes was performed with a multiplex PCR assay on genomic DNA. On the Illumina HiSeq System, the amplified TCR beta libraries were sequenced as 87-base-pair reads. The authors' analysis ran thus. Across the roughly 600 repertoires, a later analysis counted roughly 84 million unique TCR beta chains, 8.5 million to 12 million of which were shared by at least two donors. A nearest-neighbor algorithm error-corrected the raw reads and collapsed the reads into unique sequences, merging closely related sequences to remove PCR and sequencing errors. V, D and J gene segments were assigned by aligning CDR3 sequences to IMGT reference sequences. For a sequence to be retained, at least a six-nucleotide match to both a V gene segment and a J gene segment was required. Rearrangements were classified as productive when the CDR3 lacked stop codons and remained in frame with V and J, and all other rearrangements were classified as non-productive. Following IMGT convention, CDR3 was defined as the stretch from the second conserved V-encoded cysteine to the conserved J-encoded phenylalanine. The earlier analysis of some 540 of the donors excluded any sequence lacking an unambiguous match to a single V gene segment. In an earlier analysis of several hundred of the donors, V segments were called functional above 56.7% productive rearrangements and were called segregating when the between-donor standard deviation exceeded 5%. To diagnose cytomegalovirus status from the catalog of TCR beta chain sequences, a statistical classification framework was built. In a later analysis, V and J genes were assigned by comparing TCR nucleotide sequences against IMGT/GENE-DB human TR gene sequences. Using the TCRdist pipeline, a later analysis assigned CDR3 sequences along with most-parsimonious VDJ recombination scenarios. In a later analysis, every TCR beta chain was defined by the combination of its CDR3 amino acid sequence and its V-gene family, and reads without a unique V-gene family were dropped. As a way to deal with suspected cross-contamination and a sequencing artifact, a later analysis dropped under 600 nucleotide sequences that were highly shared and had low generation probability. In a later analysis, a clonal expansion index was calculated for each public chain from normalized within-repertoire ranks of inferred template counts. In a later analysis, generation probabilities were computed using a VDJ recombination model fitted to out-of-frame rearrangements, and the results were checked against IGoR. Hypergeometric tests were used in a later analysis to score TCR-TCR, TCR-HLA and TCR-CMV co-occurrence, with a repertoire-size bias correction applied to the TCR pairs. To estimate false discovery rates, a later analysis permuted the HLA or CMV assignments 20 times. In a later analysis, co-occurring TCRs were grouped with DBSCAN, and TCRdist sequence similarity was added when clustering was performed within HLA-allele-positive subsets. Co-occurrence clustering excluded repertoires with fewer than 30,000 or more than 120,000 public chains, plus five with anomalous nucleotide sharing. TCRdb took this table from immuneACCESS and kept in-frame rearrangements with V and J called. Such tables lack part of the clones; where checked against another copy, unresolved V genes explain under half of the gap, and the rest is unexplained. V, J and clone size are taken as reported in that table, and D and trimming were inferred from the DNA itself. This sample has tens of thousands of clones in its table, and approximately 79% of those were observed once. The ten top clones hold approximately 3% of the sample.

What the work shows at the level of the full study, not this receptor alone: Presence/absence analyses assumed roughly uniform sequencing depth across donors, an assumption that may not hold. In a later analysis, several top co-occurrence clusters were reported to appear linked to parvovirus B19, influenza, CMV and Epstein-Barr virus. Compared with the roughly 670-donor mean, donors in an Asian-associated ancestry cluster had fewer N-insertions in productive TCRs, according to a later genetic analysis. V-gene and J-gene trimming of TCR beta chains was associated with a missense DCLRE1C variant in a later genetic analysis, and the association was replicated in an independent cohort. An earlier analysis of approximately 500 of the donors showed that most TCR beta V segments appeared in productive rearrangements either about 87% or about 30% of the time, which broadly matched IMGT annotations. According to the authors, the approach could potentially be generalized to other disease states and immunological phenotypes. HLA typing was unavailable for some donors at each locus, so association tests used only the typed subset. A later analysis found that TCR association rates varied across HLA loci, with DRB1 alleles showing the most associated TCRs and HLA-C alleles the fewest. In a later analysis, some 18,000 TCR beta sequences were associated with specific HLA alleles at a false discovery rate of 0.05. In vitro tests confirmed that a few of the cytomegalovirus-associated TCR beta chains recognize cytomegalovirus antigens. Correlated functional status among segregating V segments might be attributable to linkage disequilibrium, but an unknown experimental factor could not be ruled out. Immune exposure information for the cohort was limited to CMV serostatus. The sequencing pipeline was judged likely to have produced a cluster of highly shared sequence variants as a technical artifact. A further reported finding was that TCR beta sequences accurately predicted the HLA-A and HLA-B alleles for most subjects in the first cohort. About 17 rarely observed V segments, including chromosome 9 orphons, were excluded from the earlier analysis of 550 to 700 of the donors because counts were too low. According to a later analysis, most CMV-associated TCR beta chains appeared to be HLA-restricted, and the HLA associations seemed to be driven largely by CMV exposure. Assigning TCR associations to individual alleles was difficult when HLA alleles, especially DR and DQ, strongly co-occurred. A later analysis found that HLA-associated TCR beta chains were more clonally expanded and had lower generation probabilities than equally common non-associated chains. This cohort had only TCR beta chains sequenced, and the lack of alpha or paired-chain data limited which features could be detected. The classifier was reported to diagnose cytomegalovirus status with high specificity and sensitivity in both the original and validation cohorts. Some IMGT-functional V segments, including TRBV6-2 and TRBV6-3, could not be distinguished by the 87-base-pair reads and were therefore excluded. A total of some 180 TCR beta chains were listed by the study as associated with cytomegalovirus. While some public TCRs were present in many individuals, most TCR sequences turned up only very rarely across donors.

Including the terminal cysteine and phenylalanine, the CDR3 comprises 12 residues. The retained sequence is limited to the CDR3, 36 bases, with the frame set at the first base. Via the germline V gene (reference sequence), CDR1 is MNHEY and CDR2 SMNVEV. A distance of 9 bases separates the germline ends of V and J, which lose 5 bases and 4 bases respectively. The cohort consisted of approximately 670 healthy bone marrow donors. All cohort members were sampled while nominally healthy, although unrecorded immune exposures were likely present. The donor tested CMV seronegative and was one of the 352 seronegative cohort members. Every donor gave a peripheral blood sample, and the peripheral blood mononuclear cells from that sample were used for TCR beta sequencing. Genomic DNA was extracted from the blood cell samples with the Qiagen DNeasy Blood Extraction Kit.

This receptor chain uses TRBV27 and TRBJ2-7; no D segment can be confidently identified. The clonotype comes from a man aged 25 to 40 in good health and CMV-seronegative. What was sequenced was PBMCs. The CDR3 in this case is CASSPDFYEQYF. The DNA sequence follows: TGTGCCAGCAGTCCTGACTTTTACGAGCAGTACTTC.